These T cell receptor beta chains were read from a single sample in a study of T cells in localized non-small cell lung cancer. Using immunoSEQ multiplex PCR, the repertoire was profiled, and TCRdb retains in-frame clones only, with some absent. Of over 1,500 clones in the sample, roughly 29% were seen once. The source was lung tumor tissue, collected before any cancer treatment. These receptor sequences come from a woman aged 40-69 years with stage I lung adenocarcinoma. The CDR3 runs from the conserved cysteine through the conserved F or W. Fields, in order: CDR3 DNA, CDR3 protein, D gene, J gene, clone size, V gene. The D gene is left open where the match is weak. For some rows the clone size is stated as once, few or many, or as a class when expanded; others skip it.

DNA: TGTGCCATCAGTTTAGCGAGCTACCGGGACGGACCCTACGAGCAGTACTTC
CDR3: CAISLASYRDGPYEQYF
D: .
J: TRBJ2-7
size: few
V: TRBV6-8

DNA: TGTGCCAGCACGCCGGAAAGGGGGACCAACACTGAAGCTTTCTTT
CDR3: CASTPERGTNTEAFF
D: .
J: TRBJ1-1
size: .
V: TRBV11-3

DNA: TGTGCCAGCAGCCCGACTAGCGGGAGAAGCTACGAGCAGTACTTC
CDR3: CASSPTSGRSYEQYF
D: TRBD2
J: TRBJ2-7
size: .
V: TRBV11-3

DNA: TGTGCCACCGAACAGGGGGCTATGAACACTGAAGCTTTCTTT
CDR3: CATEQGAMNTEAFF
D: TRBD1
J: TRBJ1-1
size: .
V: TRBV28

DNA: TGTGCCAGTAGTATAAAAGTGAATCAGCCCCAGCATTTT
CDR3: CASSIKVNQPQHF
D: .
J: TRBJ1-5
size: few
V: TRBV19

DNA: TGTGCCAGCAGTTACTCGTTCCAGGAGTATAATTCACCCCTCCACTTT
CDR3: CASSYSFQEYNSPLHF
D: .
J: TRBJ1-6
size: few
V: TRBV6-8

DNA: TGTGCCAGCAGCGTAGGATCCGACGGGGAAAGCAGCTATGGCTACACCTTC
CDR3: CASSVGSDGESSYGYTF
D: .
J: TRBJ1-2
size: .
V: TRBV9

DNA: TGTGCCAGCAGCGTAGCGCGTATTAACACCGGGGAGCTGTTTTTT
CDR3: CASSVARINTGELFF
D: .
J: TRBJ2-2
size: medium-sized
V: TRBV9

DNA: TGTGCCAGTAGCCCCCCAGGCCTCCCCTCCTACGAGCAGTACTTC
CDR3: CASSPPGLPSYEQYF
D: .
J: TRBJ2-7
size: .
V: TRBV19

DNA: TGTGCCTGGAACCCTCTAGCCAAAAACATTCAGTACTTC
CDR3: CAWNPLAKNIQYF
D: .
J: TRBJ2-4
size: .
V: TRBV30

DNA: TGTGCCAGCAGCTTAAGGCCAGTTAGTACAGATACGCAGTATTTT
CDR3: CASSLRPVSTDTQYF
D: .
J: TRBJ2-3
size: few
V: TRBV11-3

DNA: TGTGCCACCAGCAGAGTCGGGACAGGGTTCACCGGGGAGCTGTTTTTT
CDR3: CATSRVGTGFTGELFF
D: TRBD1
J: TRBJ2-2
size: .
V: TRBV15

DNA: TGCAGCGTTGCTTTGCCTAACTATGGCTACACCTTC
CDR3: CSVALPNYGYTF
D: .
J: TRBJ1-2
size: large
V: TRBV29-1

DNA: TGTGCCAGCAGCTTGAGGCGGGAGACTTTCACAGATACGCAGTATTTT
CDR3: CASSLRRETFTDTQYF
D: TRBD2
J: TRBJ2-3
size: medium-sized
V: TRBV9

DNA: TGTGCCTGGAGTGTACCCGAAAGGGATGGCTACACCTTC
CDR3: CAWSVPERDGYTF
D: .
J: TRBJ1-2
size: .
V: TRBV30

DNA: TGTGCCAGCAGCTCGGACAGCTACGAGCAGTACTTC
CDR3: CASSSDSYEQYF
D: .
J: TRBJ2-7
size: medium-sized
V: TRBV6-8

DNA: TGTGCCAGCAGCTTGAGCTGGCGGCCTTCCTACAATGAGCAGTTCTTC
CDR3: CASSLSWRPSYNEQFF
D: .
J: TRBJ2-1
size: .
V: TRBV7-8

DNA: TGTGCCTGGAGTGTACAGGCGAATTTTGCCTACGAGCAGTACTTC
CDR3: CAWSVQANFAYEQYF
D: .
J: TRBJ2-7
size: .
V: TRBV30

DNA: TGTGCCAGCAGCTTGGCAGCGGGGGGATCCTACGAGCAGTACTTC
CDR3: CASSLAAGGSYEQYF
D: TRBD2
J: TRBJ2-7
size: few
V: TRBV7-6

DNA: TGTGCCAGCAGCCTAGGACAGGGAAAAGCTCTGAGCGCTGGAAACACCATATATTTT
CDR3: CASSLGQGKALSAGNTIYF
D: .
J: TRBJ1-3
size: few
V: TRBV7-5

DNA: TGTGCCAGTACTGGACAGGTATCATCTGGAAACACCATATATTTT
CDR3: CASTGQVSSGNTIYF
D: TRBD1
J: TRBJ1-3
size: large
V: TRBV19

DNA: TGTGCCAGCAGTCAGGGGGCTGTTGAAAAACTGTTTTTT
CDR3: CASSQGAVEKLFF
D: TRBD1
J: TRBJ1-4
size: large
V: TRBV25-1

DNA: TGTGCCAGCAGTTCTATGGCCTACGAGCAGTACTTC
CDR3: CASSSMAYEQYF
D: .
J: TRBJ2-7
size: few
V: TRBV6-8

DNA: TGCGCCAGCACCCCGGAGCCGACAATCACTGAAGCTTTCTTT
CDR3: CASTPEPTITEAFF
D: .
J: TRBJ1-1
size: .
V: TRBV5-1

DNA: TGTGCCAGCTCACCCACCGCAGCTAGCTCTGGAAACACCATATATTTT
CDR3: CASSPTAASSGNTIYF
D: .
J: TRBJ1-3
size: .
V: TRBV18

DNA: TGTGCCATCAGTGAGTGGAGAAACAGGGGTGGCTATGGCTACACCTTC
CDR3: CAISEWRNRGGYGYTF
D: TRBD1
J: TRBJ1-2
size: few
V: TRBV10-3

DNA: TGTGCCAGCAGAAACAGGGGACAGGGGGCCTATGGCTACACCTTC
CDR3: CASRNRGQGAYGYTF
D: TRBD1
J: TRBJ1-2
size: large
V: TRBV6-8

DNA: TGTGCCAGCAGCTTGGTTCGACAGGGCGGTAACACCGGGGAGCTGTTTTTT
CDR3: CASSLVRQGGNTGELFF
D: TRBD1
J: TRBJ2-2
size: few
V: TRBV11-3

DNA: TGTGCCTGGGGCGAGCTCACCGGGGAGCTGTTTTTT
CDR3: CAWGELTGELFF
D: .
J: TRBJ2-2
size: .
V: TRBV30

DNA: TGTGCCAGCACAAAAGGGCTAGCGGGAGCCACGGGAACCGGGGAGCTGTTTTTT
CDR3: CASTKGLAGATGTGELFF
D: TRBD2
J: TRBJ2-2
size: medium-sized
V: TRBV11-3

DNA: TGTGCCAGCAGTTGGCTACGACAGGGGATACGCTACGAGCAGTACTTC
CDR3: CASSWLRQGIRYEQYF
D: TRBD1
J: TRBJ2-7
size: .
V: TRBV6-8

DNA: TGTGCCAGCAGCCCCAGGACAGTGTCGCTGGATACGCAGTATTTT
CDR3: CASSPRTVSLDTQYF
D: .
J: TRBJ2-3
size: .
V: TRBV28

DNA: TGCGCCAGCAGCTTGAATTCGGGGGACAATGAGCAGTTCTTC
CDR3: CASSLNSGDNEQFF
D: .
J: TRBJ2-1
size: once
V: TRBV5-1

DNA: TGCAGCGTTGGGGAGACAGAATACGAGCAGTACTTC
CDR3: CSVGETEYEQYF
D: .
J: TRBJ2-7
size: few
V: TRBV29-1

DNA: TGTGCCAGCAGTGAATCTGGGGAGAACTATGGCTACACCTTC
CDR3: CASSESGENYGYTF
D: .
J: TRBJ1-2
size: .
V: TRBV9